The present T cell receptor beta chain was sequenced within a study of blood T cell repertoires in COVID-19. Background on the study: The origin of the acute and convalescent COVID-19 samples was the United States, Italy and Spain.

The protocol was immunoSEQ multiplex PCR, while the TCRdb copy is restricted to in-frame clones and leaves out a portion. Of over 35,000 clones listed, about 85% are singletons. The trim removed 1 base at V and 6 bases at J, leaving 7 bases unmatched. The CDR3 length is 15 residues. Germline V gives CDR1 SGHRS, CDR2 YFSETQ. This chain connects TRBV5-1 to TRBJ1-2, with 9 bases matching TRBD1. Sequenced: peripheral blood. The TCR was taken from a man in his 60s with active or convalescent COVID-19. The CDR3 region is CASSLSGTGPHGYTF. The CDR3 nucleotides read TGCGCCAGCAGCTTGTCGGGGACAGGGCCGCATGGCTACACCTTC.